This TCR beta chain was sequenced for a study of blood T cell repertoires in COVID-19. As for the study in general: There were acute and convalescent COVID-19 samples, and they came from the United States, Italy and Spain. PBMCs, B-cell-depleted T cells, or T cells were the source of the cDNA or gDNA that made up the material.

Per the study methods: Using reference gene primer amplification, nucleated cell counts were estimated. The table came from immunoSEQ multiplex PCR; TCRdb's copy has only in-frame clones and leaves some out. V, J and clone size reflect that table, while D and trimming were determined from the DNA. This repertoire shows over 100,000 clones, about 89% found once; its top ten account for about 19%. After removal of 1 base from V and 3 bases from J, the junction contained 4 bases not matched to a gene. Looked up from germline, CDR1 is GTSNPN and CDR2 is SVGIG (reference sequence). There are 15 residues in the CDR3.

Sequencing was carried out using peripheral blood. The chain recombines TRBV30 with TRBJ1-5, with 9 positions matching TRBD1. This clonotype was sampled from a human donor with acute or convalescent COVID-19. The donor label of this sample is uncertain. The CDR3 coding sequence is TGTGCCTGGAGTGGGGGGACAGGGCACAATCAGCCCCAGCATTTT. Translation: CAWSGGTGHNQPQHF.